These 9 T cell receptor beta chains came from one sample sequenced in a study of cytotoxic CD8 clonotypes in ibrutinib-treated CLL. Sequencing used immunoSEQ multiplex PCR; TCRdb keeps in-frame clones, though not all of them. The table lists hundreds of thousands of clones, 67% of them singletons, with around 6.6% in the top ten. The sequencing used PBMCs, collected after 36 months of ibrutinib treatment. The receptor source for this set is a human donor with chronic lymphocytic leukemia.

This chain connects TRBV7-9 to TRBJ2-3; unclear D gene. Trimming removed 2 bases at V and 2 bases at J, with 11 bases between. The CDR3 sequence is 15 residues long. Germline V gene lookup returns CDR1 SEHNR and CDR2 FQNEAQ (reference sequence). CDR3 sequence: CASSLPDWVTDTQYF. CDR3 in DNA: TGTGCCAGCAGCTTACCCGACTGGGTCACAGATACGCAGTATTTT.

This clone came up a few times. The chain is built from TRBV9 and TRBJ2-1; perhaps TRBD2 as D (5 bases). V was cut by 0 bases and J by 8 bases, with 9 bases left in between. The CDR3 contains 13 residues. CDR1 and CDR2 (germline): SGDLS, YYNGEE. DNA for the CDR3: TGTGCCAGCAGCGTAGATGATAGCGATGAGCAGTTCTTC. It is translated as CASSVDDSDEQFF.

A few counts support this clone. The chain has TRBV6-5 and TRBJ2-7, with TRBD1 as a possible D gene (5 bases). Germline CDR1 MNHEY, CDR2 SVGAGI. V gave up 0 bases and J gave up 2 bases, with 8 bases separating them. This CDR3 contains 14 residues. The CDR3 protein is CASSYSFRAYEQYF. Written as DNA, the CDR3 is TGTGCCAGCAGTTACTCATTCAGGGCCTACGAGCAGTACTTC.

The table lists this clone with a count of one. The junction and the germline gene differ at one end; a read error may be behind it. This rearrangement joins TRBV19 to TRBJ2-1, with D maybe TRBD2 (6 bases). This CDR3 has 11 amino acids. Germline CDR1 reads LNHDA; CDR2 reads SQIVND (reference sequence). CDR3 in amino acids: CASSIAGTLIF. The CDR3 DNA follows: TGTGCCAGTAGTATAGCCGGGACTCTAATCTTC.

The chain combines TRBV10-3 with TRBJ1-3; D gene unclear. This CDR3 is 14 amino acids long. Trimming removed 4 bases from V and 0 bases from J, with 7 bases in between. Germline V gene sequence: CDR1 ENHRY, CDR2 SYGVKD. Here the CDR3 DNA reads TGTGCCATCAGTGCTTCCGGCTCTGGAAACACCATATATTTT. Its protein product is CAISASGSGNTIYF.

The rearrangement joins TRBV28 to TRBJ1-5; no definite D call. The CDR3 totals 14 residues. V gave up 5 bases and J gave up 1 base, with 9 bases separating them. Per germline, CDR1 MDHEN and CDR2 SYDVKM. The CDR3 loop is CASSIPGSNQPQHF. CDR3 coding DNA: TGTGCCAGCAGTATCCCCGGGAGCAATCAGCCCCAGCATTTT.

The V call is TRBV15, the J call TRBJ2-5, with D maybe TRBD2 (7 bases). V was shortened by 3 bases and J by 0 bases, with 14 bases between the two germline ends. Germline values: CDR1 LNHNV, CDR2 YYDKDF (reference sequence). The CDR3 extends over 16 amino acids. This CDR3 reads CATSSRGARYQETQYF. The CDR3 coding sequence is TGTGCCACCAGCAGTCGGGGGGCCAGATACCAAGAGACCCAGTACTTC.

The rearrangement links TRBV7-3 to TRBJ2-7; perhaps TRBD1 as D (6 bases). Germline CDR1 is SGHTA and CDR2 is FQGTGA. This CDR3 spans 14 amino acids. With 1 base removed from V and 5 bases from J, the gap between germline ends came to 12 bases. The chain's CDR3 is CASSLNAGDDEQYF. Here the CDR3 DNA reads TGTGCCAGCAGCTTAAATGCAGGGGATGACGAGCAGTACTTC.

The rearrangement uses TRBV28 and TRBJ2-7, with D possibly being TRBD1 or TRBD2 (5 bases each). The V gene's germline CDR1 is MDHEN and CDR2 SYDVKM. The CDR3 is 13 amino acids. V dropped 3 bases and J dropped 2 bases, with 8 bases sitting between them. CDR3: CASSFSGPYEQYF. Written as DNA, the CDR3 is TGTGCCAGCAGTTTCTCGGGGCCCTACGAGCAGTACTTC.